This record concerns one T cell receptor beta chain sequence. The data were obtained in a study of monozygotic twins with inflammatory bowel disease. TCRdb reprocessed the 5' RACE reads; each CDR3 protein has one entry and no DNA is given. The listing contains about 350,000 distinct CDR3 sequences. The CDR3 is 15 amino acids. Germline CDR1 GTSNPN, CDR2 SVGIG (reference sequence). Material for sequencing was blood. The source is a human donor with ulcerative colitis or Crohn's disease, or a healthy co-twin of an affected twin (not recorded which). The chain carries TRBV30 and TRBJ1-6. The CDR3 here is CAWSGGRTGNSPLHF.